Sequencing of this T cell receptor (beta chain) was carried out in a study of blood T cell repertoires in COVID-19. Authors' methods: Amplifying reference gene primers gave estimates of nucleated cell counts. The method was immunoSEQ multiplex PCR; TCRdb's version includes in-frame clones alone and lacks a portion of them. The DNA was the basis for D and trimming; V, J and clone size are from that table. This sample has tens of thousands of clones, with approximately 90% found just once. V lost 3 bases to trimming and J lost 10 bases; unmatched junction nucleotides: 15. In germline, CDR1 is SGDLS, CDR2 YYNGEE. The CDR3 spans 16 residues.

The chain uses TRBV9 and TRBJ2-2, with 7 nucleotides matching TRBD2. The material sequenced was peripheral blood. This receptor was taken from a human donor with active COVID-19. The donor label of this sample is uncertain. CDR3 DNA: TGTGCCAGCAGCGCTCCGAACCGACTAGCAAGGGAGGAGCTGTTTTTT. Protein product: CASSAPNRLAREELFF.